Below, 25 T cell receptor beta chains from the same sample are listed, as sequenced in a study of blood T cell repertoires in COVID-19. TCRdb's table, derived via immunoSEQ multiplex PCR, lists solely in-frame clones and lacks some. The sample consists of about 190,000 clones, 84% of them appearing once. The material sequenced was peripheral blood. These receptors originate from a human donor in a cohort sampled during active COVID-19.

CDR3 coding DNA: TGTGCCAGCAGTCCTAGACAGGGCGGTGGCTACACCTTC. As protein: CASSPRQGGGYTF. This chain connects TRBV6-6 to TRBJ1-2, with 7 bases aligning to TRBD1. Unmatched junction bases numbered 7, after V lost 5 bases and J lost 7 bases. The CDR3 runs to 13 residues. Germline loops: CDR1 MNHNY, CDR2 SVGAGI (reference sequence).

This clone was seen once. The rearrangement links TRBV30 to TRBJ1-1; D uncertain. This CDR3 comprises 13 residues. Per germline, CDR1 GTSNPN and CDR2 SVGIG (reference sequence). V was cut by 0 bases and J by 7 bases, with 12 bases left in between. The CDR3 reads CAWSVLKGSEAFF. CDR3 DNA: TGTGCCTGGAGTGTACTTAAAGGGAGTGAAGCTTTCTTT.

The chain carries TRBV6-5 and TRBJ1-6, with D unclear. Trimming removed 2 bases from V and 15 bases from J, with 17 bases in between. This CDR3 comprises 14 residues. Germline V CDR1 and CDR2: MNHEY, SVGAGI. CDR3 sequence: CASSYVTLNLLLHF. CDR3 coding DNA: TGTGCCAGCAGTTACGTGACACTGAATTTGCTCCTCCACTTT.

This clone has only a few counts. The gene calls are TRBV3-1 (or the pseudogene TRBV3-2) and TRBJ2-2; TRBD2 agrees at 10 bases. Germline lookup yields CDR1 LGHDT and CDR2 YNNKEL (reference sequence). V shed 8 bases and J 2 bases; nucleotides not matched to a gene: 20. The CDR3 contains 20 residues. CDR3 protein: CASRLMTSYSSGGNTGELFF. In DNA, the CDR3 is TGTGCCAGCCGCTTAATGACCTCCTATTCTAGCGGGGGTAACACCGGGGAGCTGTTTTTT.

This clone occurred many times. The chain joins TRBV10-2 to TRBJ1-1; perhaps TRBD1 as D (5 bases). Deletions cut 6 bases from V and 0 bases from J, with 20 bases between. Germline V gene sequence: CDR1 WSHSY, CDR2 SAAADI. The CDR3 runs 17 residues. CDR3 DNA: TGCGCCAGCAGCGAATCAATGACAGAAGACATGAACACTGAAGCTTTCTTT. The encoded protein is CASSESMTEDMNTEAFF.

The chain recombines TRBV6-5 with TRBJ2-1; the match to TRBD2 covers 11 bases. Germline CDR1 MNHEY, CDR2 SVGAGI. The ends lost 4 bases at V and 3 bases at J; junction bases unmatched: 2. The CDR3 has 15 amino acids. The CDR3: CASSSLAGGYNEQFF. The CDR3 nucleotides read TGTGCCAGCAGTTCTCTAGCGGGAGGCTACAATGAGCAGTTCTTC.

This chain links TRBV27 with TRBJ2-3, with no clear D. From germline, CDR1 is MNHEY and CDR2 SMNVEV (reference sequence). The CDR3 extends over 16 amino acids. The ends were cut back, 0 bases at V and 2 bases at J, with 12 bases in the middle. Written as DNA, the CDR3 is TGTGCCAGCAGTTTATCGGGTAGCCTTTACACAGATACGCAGTATTTT. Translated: CASSLSGSLYTDTQYF.

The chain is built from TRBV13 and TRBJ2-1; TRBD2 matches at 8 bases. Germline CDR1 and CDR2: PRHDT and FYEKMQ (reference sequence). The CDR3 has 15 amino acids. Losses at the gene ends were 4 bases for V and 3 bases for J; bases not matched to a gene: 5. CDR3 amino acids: CASSSGTRVYNEQFF. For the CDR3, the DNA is TGTGCCAGCAGCTCCGGGACTAGAGTCTACAATGAGCAGTTCTTC.

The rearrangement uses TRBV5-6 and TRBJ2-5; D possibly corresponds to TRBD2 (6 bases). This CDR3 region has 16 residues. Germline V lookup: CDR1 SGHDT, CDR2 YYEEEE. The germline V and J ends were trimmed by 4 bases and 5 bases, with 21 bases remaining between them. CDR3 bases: TGTGCCAGCAGCCCGGAGGGGTCGAGTCTGGCGGAGACCCAGTACTTC. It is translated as CASSPEGSSLAETQYF.

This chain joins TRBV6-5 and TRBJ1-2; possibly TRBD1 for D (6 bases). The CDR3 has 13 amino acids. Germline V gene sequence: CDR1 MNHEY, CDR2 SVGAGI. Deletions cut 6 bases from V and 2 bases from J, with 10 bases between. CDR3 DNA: TGTGCCAGCAGACCTGACAGGAACTATGGCTACACCTTC. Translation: CASRPDRNYGYTF.

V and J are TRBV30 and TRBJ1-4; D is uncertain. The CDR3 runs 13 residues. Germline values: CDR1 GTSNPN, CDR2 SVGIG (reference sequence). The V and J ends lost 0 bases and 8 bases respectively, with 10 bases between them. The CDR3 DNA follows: TGTGCCTGGAGTGTACAGTCTGGGGAAAAACTGTTTTTT. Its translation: CAWSVQSGEKLFF.

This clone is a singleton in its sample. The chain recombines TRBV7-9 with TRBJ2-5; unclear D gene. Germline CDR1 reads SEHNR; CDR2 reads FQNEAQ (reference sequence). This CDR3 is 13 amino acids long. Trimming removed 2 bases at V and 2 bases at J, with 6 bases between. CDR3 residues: CASSLYYQETQYF. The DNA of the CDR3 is TGTGCCAGCAGCTTATATTATCAAGAGACCCAGTACTTC.

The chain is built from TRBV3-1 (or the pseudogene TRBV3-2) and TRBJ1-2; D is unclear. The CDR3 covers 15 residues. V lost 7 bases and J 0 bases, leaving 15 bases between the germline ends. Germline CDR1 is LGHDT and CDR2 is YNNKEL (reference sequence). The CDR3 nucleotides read TGTGCCAGCAAAAGTCCCGGCGGGCCTAACTATGGCTACACCTTC. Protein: CASKSPGGPNYGYTF.

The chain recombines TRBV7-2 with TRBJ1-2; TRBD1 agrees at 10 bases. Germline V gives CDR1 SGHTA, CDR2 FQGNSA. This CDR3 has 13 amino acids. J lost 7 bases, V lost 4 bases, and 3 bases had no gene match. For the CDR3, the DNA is TGTGCCAGCAGCTCGGGACAGGGGCTTGGCTACACCTTC. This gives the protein CASSSGQGLGYTF. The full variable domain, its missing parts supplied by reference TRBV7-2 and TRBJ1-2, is GAGVSQSPSNKVTEKGKDVELRCDPISGHTALYWYRQSLGQGLEFLIYFQGNSAPDKSGLPSDRFSAERTGGSVSTLTIQRTQQEDSAVYLCASSSGQGLGYTFGSGTRLTVV.

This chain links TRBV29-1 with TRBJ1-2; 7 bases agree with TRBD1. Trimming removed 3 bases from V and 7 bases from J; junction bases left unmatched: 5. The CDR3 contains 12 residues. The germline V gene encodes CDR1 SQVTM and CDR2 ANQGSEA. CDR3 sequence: CSVETGSFGYTF. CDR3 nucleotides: TGCAGCGTTGAGACAGGGTCCTTTGGCTACACCTTC.

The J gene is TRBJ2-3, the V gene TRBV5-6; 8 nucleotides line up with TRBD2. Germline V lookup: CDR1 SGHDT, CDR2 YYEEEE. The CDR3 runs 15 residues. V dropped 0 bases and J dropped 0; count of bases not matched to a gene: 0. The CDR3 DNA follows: TGTGCCAGCAGCTTGGGCGGGGGGAGCACAGATACGCAGTATTTT. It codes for CASSLGGGSTDTQYF.

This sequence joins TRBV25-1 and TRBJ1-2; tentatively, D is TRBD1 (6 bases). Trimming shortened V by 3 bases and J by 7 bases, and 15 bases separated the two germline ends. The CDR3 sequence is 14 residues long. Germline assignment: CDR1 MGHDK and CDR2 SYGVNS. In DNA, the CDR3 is TGTGCCAGCAGTGAGCTACAGGGCATGATTGGCTACACCTTC. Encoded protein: CASSELQGMIGYTF.

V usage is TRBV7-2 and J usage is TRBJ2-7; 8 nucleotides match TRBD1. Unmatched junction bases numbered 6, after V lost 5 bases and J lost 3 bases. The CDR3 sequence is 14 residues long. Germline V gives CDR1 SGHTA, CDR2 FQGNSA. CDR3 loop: CASSPTGVDYEQYF. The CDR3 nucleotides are TGTGCCAGCAGCCCGACAGGGGTGGACTACGAGCAGTACTTC.

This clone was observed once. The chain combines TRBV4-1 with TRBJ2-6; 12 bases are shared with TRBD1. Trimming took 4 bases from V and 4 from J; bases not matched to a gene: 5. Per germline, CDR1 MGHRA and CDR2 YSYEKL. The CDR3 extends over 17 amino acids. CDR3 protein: CASSRDRGRSGANVLTF. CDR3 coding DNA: TGCGCCAGCAGCCGGGACAGGGGGCGTTCAGGGGCCAACGTCCTGACTTTC.

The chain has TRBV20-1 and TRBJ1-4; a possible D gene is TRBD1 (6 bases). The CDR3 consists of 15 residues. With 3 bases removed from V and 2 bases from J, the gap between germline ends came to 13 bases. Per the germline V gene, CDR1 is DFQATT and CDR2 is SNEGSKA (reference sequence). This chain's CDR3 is CSASLTGPTNEKLFF. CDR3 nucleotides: TGCAGTGCTAGTCTTACAGGGCCTACTAATGAAAAACTGTTTTTT.

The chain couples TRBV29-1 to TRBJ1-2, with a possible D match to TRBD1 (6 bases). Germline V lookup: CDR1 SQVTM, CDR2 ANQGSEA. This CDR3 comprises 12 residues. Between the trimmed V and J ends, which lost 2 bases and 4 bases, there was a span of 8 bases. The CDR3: CSVEKDSYGYTF. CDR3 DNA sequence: TGCAGCGTTGAAAAGGACAGCTATGGCTACACCTTC.

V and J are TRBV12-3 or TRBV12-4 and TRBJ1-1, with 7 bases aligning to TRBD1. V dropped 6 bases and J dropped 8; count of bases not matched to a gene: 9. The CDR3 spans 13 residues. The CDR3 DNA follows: TGTGCCAGCAGGGGACAGAGCGAATCCGAAGCTTTCTTT. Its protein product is CASRGQSESEAFF.

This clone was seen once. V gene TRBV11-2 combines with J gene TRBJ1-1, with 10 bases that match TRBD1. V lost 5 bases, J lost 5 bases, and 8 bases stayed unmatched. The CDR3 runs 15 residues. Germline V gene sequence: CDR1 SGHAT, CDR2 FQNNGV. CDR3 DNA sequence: TGTGCCAGCAGCAGATCCGGGACAGGGGATACTGAAGCTTTCTTT. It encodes CASSRSGTGDTEAFF.

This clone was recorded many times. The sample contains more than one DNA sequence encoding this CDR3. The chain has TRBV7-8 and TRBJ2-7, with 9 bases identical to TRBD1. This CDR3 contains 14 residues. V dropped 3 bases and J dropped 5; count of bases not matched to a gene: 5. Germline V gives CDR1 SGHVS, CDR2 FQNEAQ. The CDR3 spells CASSLGGTGHEQYV. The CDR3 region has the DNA TGTGCCAGCAGCTTGGGCGGGACAGGGCACGAGCAGTACGTC.

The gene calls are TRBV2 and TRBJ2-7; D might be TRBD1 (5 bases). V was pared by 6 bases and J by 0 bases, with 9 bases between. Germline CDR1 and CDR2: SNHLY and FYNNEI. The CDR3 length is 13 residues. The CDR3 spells CASRDDSSYEQYF. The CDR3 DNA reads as TGTGCCAGCAGGGACGACAGCTCCTACGAGCAGTACTTC. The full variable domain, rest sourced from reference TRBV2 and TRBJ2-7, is EPEVTQTPSHQVTQMGQEVILRCVPISNHLYFYWYRQILGQKVEFLVSFYNNEISEKSEIFDDQFSVERPDGSNFTLKIRSTKLEDSAMYFCASRDDSSYEQYFGPGTRLTVT.